Included here is one T cell receptor beta chain sequence, with context. What this receptor recognizes is not known. Base qualities were left out, and no much larger clone turns up one base away. Library preparation was by 5' RACE. A second about 7 to 11 cycle PCR used a sample-barcoded 5' primer and a J-beta primer mix. A template-switch 5' adaptor carrying 12 random nucleotides introduced a unique molecular identifier onto each TCR beta cDNA molecule. Each sample yielded at least 2.5 million CDR3-containing paired-end reads. All of the RNA was converted into first-strand cDNA using the Mint cDNA synthesis kit, with a TRBC-specific oligonucleotide serving as the primer. Following uracil-DNA glycosylase treatment, all cDNA underwent a first 18-cycle PCR with the universal primers M1SS and BC2_uni_R. The source study handled its data this way. For normalization, 1 million high-quality reads were randomly selected from each sample, with every read carrying a distinct molecular identifier. Instead of being binned into consensus sequences, reads with shared molecular identifiers were discarded. CDR3 identification, clonotype clustering and error correction used MiTCR with a Q25 quality threshold and the strictest error-elimination algorithm. Lower-bound total TCR beta diversity was estimated with a nonparametric unseen species model using Euler transformation. TCRdb reworked the public reads: Q25 trimming with fastp, MiXCR clone assembly, productive beta chains retained. Each CDR3 protein gets just one entry, which takes the most common genes and DNA from the rows behind it. Clone size and V and J calls follow TCRdb, not the original study. Within this sample are some 1.8 million distinct CDR3 sequences, with about two fifths of them counted one time only. The ten top clones hold under 30% of the sample.

These data come from a study of blood T cells in healthy people across ages (dated by TCRdb to 2014 to 2015). Broadly, across the study: In model experiments, template switching captured roughly one uniquely barcoded TCR beta cDNA molecule for every two T cells. The donors were split into four age groups: young (average about 15 years), middle-aged (over 35), aged (more than 55) and long-lived (over 80). To avoid experimental bias, donors of different ages were spread randomly across the sequencing lanes. To track age-related changes in TCR beta repertoire diversity, the study relied on deep sequencing normalized with unique cDNA molecular identifiers. The study analyzed two additional independent replicas of 1 million unique cDNA reads from the same blood draw for two donors, one aged 18 to 29 and one aged 80 or older.

Donors were 40 or so systemically healthy Caucasian individuals from Russia aged 6 to 90 years. Each donor gave approximately 9.3 milliliters of peripheral blood, collected into EDTA-treated Vacutainer tubes. Ficoll-Paque density-gradient centrifugation was used to isolate PBMCs, with at least 7 million per sample. Trizol reagent was used to extract total RNA from the PBMCs, yielding at least 5.5 micrograms per sample. The percentages of naive CD45RAhigh/CD27high T cells were determined by flow cytometry on a PBMC aliquot from every donor. General study outcomes and caveats: Since profiling was done on bulk unsorted PBMCs, naive and antigen-experienced compartments could not be conclusively compared. The percentage of naive T cells measured by flow cytometry correlated strongly with observed TCR beta diversity. Estimates of total diversity based on one million sequenced T cells were regarded as lower bounds and as underestimates. Because the CMV infection status of the donors was unknown, age-related changes in expanded clonotypes may potentially have been confounded. As age increased, observed TCR beta diversity per million T cells dropped in a roughly linear way, and a significant reduction was already evident by age around 41. Compared with the aged group, the long-lived group had more naive CD4+ T cells, fewer expanded clones and increased TCR diversity, suggesting age selection.

From cysteine to phenylalanine, the CDR3 is 13 amino acids long. Left in the record is the CDR3 DNA by itself, 39 bases read in frame from the first base. The germline V gene provides CDR1 SGHTA and CDR2 FQGNSA. V drops 5 bases and J drops 2 bases, leaving 9 bases in between. Sequencing used blood. The receptor chain draws on TRBV7-2 and TRBJ1-2, with the identity of the D gene unclear. The receptor comes from a human donor in good health. The CDR3 has the sequence CASSPFTNYGYTF. The DNA is as follows: TGTGCCAGCAGCCCCTTCACCAACTATGGCTACACCTTC.